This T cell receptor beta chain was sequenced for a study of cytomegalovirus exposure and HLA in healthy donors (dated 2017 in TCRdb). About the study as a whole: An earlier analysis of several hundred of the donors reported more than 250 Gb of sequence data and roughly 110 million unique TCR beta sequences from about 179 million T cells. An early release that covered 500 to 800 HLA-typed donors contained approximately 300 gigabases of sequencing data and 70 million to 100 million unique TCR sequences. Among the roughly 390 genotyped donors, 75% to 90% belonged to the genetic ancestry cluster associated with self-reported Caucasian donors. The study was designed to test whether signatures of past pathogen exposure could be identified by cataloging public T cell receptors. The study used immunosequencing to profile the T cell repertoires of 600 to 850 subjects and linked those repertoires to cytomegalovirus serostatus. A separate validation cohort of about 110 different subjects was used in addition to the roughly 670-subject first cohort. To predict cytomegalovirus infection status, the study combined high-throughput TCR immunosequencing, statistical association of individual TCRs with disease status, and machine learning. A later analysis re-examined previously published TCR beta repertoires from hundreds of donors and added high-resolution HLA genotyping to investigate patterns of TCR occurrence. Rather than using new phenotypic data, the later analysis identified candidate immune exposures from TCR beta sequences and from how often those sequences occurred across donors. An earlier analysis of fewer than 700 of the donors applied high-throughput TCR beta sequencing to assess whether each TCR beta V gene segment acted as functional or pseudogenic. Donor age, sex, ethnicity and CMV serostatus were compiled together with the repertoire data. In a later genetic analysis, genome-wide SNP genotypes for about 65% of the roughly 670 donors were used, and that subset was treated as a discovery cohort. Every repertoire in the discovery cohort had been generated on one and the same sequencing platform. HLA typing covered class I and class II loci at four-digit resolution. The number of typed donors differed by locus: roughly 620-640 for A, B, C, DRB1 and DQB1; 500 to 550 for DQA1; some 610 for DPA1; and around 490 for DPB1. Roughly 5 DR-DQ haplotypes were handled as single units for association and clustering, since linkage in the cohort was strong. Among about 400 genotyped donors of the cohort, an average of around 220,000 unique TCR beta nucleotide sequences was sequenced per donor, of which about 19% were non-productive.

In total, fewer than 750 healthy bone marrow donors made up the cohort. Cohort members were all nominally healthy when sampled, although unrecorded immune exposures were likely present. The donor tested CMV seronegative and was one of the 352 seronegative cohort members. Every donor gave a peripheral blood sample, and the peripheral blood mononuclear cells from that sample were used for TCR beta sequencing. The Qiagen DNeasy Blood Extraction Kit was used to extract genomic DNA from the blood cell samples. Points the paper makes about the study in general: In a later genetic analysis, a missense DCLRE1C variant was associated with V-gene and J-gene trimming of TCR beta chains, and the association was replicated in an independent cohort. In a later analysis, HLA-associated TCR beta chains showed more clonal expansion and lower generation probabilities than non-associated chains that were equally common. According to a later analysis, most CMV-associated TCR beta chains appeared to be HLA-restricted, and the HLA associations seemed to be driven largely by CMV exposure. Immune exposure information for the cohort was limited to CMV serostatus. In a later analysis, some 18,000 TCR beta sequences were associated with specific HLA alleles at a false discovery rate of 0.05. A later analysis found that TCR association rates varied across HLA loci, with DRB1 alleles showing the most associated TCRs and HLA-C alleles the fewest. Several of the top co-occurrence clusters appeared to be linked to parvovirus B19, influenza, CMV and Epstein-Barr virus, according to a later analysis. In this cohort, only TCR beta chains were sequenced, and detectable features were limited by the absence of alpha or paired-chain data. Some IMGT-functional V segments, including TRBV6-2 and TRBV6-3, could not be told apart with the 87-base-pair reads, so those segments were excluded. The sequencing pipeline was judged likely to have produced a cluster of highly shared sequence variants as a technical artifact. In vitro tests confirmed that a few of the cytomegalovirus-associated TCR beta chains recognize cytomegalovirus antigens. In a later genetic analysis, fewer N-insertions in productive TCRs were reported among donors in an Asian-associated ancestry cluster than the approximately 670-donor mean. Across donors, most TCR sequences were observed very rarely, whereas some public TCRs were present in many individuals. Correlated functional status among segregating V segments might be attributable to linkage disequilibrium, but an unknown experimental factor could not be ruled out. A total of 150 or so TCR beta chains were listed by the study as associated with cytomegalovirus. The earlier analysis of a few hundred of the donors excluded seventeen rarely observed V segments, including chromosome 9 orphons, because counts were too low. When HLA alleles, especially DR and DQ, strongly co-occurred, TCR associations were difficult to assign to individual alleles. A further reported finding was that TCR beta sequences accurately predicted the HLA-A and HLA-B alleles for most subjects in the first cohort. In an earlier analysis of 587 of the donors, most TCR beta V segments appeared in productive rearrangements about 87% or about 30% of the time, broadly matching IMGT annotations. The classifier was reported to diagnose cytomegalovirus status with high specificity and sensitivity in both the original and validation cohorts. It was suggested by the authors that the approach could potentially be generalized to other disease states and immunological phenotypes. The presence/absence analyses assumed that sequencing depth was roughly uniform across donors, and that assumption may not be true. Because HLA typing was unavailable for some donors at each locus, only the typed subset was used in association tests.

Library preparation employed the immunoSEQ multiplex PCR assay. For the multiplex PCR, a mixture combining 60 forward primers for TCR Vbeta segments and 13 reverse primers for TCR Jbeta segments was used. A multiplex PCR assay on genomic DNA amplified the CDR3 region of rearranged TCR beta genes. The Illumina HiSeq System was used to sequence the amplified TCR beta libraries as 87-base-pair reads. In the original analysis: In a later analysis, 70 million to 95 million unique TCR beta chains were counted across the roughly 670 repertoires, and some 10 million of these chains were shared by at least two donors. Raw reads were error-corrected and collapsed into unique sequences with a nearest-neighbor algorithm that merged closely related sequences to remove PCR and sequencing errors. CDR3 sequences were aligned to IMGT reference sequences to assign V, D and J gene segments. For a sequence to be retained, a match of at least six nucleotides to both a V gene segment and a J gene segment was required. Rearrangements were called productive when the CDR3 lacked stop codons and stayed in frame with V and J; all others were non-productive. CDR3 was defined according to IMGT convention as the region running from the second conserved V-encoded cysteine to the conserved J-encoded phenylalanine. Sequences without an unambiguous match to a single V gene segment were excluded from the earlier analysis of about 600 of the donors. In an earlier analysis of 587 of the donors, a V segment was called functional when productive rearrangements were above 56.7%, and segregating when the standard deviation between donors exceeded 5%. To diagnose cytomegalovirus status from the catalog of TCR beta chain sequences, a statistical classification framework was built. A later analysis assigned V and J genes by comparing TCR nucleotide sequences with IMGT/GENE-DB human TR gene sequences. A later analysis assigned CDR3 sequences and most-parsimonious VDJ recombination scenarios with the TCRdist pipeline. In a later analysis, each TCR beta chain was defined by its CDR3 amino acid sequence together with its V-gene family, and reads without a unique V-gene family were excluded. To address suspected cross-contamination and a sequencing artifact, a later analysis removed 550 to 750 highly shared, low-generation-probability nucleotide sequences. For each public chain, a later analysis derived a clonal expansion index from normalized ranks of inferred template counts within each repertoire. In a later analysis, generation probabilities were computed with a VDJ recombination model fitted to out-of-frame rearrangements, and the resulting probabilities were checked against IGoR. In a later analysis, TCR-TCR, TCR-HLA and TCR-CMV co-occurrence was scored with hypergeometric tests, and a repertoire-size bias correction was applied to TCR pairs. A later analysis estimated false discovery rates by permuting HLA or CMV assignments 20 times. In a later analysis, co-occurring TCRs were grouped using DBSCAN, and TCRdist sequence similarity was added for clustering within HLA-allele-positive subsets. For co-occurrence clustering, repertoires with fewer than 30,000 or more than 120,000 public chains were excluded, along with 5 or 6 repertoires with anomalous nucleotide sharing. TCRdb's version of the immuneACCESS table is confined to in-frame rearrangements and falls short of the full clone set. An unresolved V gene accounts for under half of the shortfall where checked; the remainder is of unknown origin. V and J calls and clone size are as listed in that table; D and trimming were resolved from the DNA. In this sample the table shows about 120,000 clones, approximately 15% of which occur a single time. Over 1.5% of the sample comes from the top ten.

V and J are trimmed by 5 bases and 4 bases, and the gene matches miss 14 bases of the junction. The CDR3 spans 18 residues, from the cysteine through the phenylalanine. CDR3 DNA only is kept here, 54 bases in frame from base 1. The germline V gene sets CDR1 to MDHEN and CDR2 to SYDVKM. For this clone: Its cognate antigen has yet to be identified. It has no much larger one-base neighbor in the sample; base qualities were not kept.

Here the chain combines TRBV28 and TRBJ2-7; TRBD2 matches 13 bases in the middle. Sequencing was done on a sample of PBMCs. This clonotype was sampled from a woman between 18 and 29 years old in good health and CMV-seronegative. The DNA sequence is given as TGTGCCAGCAGTCCCAGACTAGCGGGAGGACTCTTAGCGTACGAGCAGTACTTC. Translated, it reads CASSPRLAGGLLAYEQYF.